The T cell receptor (beta chain) under discussion was sequenced for a study of T-cell reconstitution after alpha-beta-depleted transplantation in children. This CDR3 is built from 15 residues. Germline values: CDR1 KGHSH, CDR2 LQKENI. A word on this clonotype: This may be a read error, as it is one base from a much larger clone.

Unique molecular identifiers were used in preparing the TCRbeta library. TCRdb re-called the PCR reads through MiXCR, storing one row per CDR3 protein. The sample has approximately 510,000 distinct CDR3 sequences, about a sixth seen once; the top ten hold 3% to 4%. The receptor's source is a human donor who donated a stem cell graft to a child with acute lymphoblastic leukemia. V usage is TRBV18 and J usage is TRBJ1-5, with TRBD1 matching 7 bases. Sample: PBMCs from the stem cell graft donor, taken from the stem cell graft. CDR3 region: CASSPQGASTQPQHF. The CDR3 nucleotides are TGTGCCAGCTCACCACAGGGGGCGAGCACTCAGCCCCAGCATTTT.